The 23 T cell receptor beta chains reported below all come from one sample, sequenced in a study of blood T cell repertoires in COVID-19. Assay used: immunoSEQ multiplex PCR; TCRdb lists only in-frame clones, some missing. The sample holds roughly 150,000 clones, roughly 84% seen once. The sequencing sample was made of PBMCs or T cells enriched from blood (not recorded which). The receptors derive from a man between 60 and 70 years old who had recovered from COVID-19.

The gene calls are TRBV18 and TRBJ1-4; TRBD1 aligns across 10 bases. The CDR3 totals 13 residues. Germline V CDR1 and CDR2: KGHSH, LQKENI. V gave up 8 bases and J gave up 5 bases; unmatched junction bases: 2. This CDR3 is CASLGQGNEKLFF. CDR3 DNA sequence: TGTGCCAGCCTGGGACAGGGGAATGAAAAACTGTTTTTT.

The chain recombines TRBV4-1 with TRBJ2-7, with 10 nucleotides matching TRBD2. The CDR3 totals 16 residues. The V gene's germline CDR1 is MGHRA and CDR2 YSYEKL. V lost 0 bases, J lost 2 bases, and 4 bases stayed unmatched. The CDR3 region has the DNA TGCGCCAGCAGCCAAGATAAAAGCGGGGGGGCCTACGAGCAGTACTTC. This translates into CASSQDKSGGAYEQYF.

The rearrangement uses TRBV2 and TRBJ2-7; D ambiguous. CDR1 and CDR2 (germline): SNHLY, FYNNEI. Trimming left V 6 bases short and J 7 bases short, with 7 bases between. The CDR3 is 10 amino acids. In DNA, the CDR3 is TGTGCCAGCAGGTCCGTTGAGCAGTACTTC. This gives the protein CASRSVEQYF. The variable domain in full, completed from reference TRBV2 and TRBJ2-7, reads EPEVTQTPSHQVTQMGQEVILRCVPISNHLYFYWYRQILGQKVEFLVSFYNNEISEKSEIFDDQFSVERPDGSNFTLKIRSTKLEDSAMYFCASRSVEQYFGPGTRLTVT.

J is TRBJ2-2 and V is TRBV5-1; weak D call: TRBD1 (5 bases). This CDR3 spans 17 amino acids. Germline V CDR1 and CDR2: SGHRS, YFSETQ. Trimming took 4 bases from V and 0 from J, leaving 16 bases between them. The chain's CDR3 is CASSRGDQGTNTGELFF. The CDR3 region has the DNA TGCGCCAGCAGCAGGGGCGACCAGGGAACGAACACCGGGGAGCTGTTTTTT.

The gene calls are TRBV4-1 and TRBJ2-7; no definite D call. Between the trimmed V and J ends, which lost 4 bases and 0 bases, there was a span of 13 bases. CDR1 MGHRA and CDR2 YSYEKL come from the germline V gene. The CDR3 consists of 15 residues. The CDR3 loop reads CASSPHRTGSYEQYF. The CDR3 DNA reads as TGCGCCAGCAGCCCCCATCGCACGGGCTCCTACGAGCAGTACTTC.

The chain combines TRBV11-2 with TRBJ2-3; tentative D call: TRBD2 (6 bases). V was clipped by 5 bases and J by 6 bases, with 21 bases between them. This CDR3 spans 16 amino acids. CDR1 is SGHAT and CDR2 is FQNNGV in the germline V gene. CDR3 residues: CASSPDRRASGDTQYF. CDR3 sequence (DNA): TGTGCCAGCAGCCCCGACCGGAGGGCGTCGGGTGATACGCAGTATTTT.

The chain combines TRBV7-3 with TRBJ1-4, with 11 bases that match TRBD1. The CDR3 contains 17 residues. J was trimmed by 5 bases and V by 0 bases; bases with no gene match: 5. Germline V CDR1 and CDR2: SGHTA, FQGTGA. CDR3 bases: TGTGCCAGCAGCTTAACGGACAGGGGGCTTTCGAATGAAAAACTGTTTTTT. Translated, it gives CASSLTDRGLSNEKLFF.

Of note for this clone: The junction departs from germline at one end; a sequencing error may be responsible. The V call is TRBV6-5, the J call TRBJ1-1; D perhaps matches TRBD1 (6 bases). The germline gives CDR1 MNHEY, CDR2 SVGAGI. The CDR3 covers 12 residues. The CDR3 sequence is CASSTTGLEVFF. The CDR3 nucleotides read TGTGCCAGCAGTACGACAGGACTAGAAGTTTTCTTT.

This clone was seen a handful of times. The chain recombines TRBV24-1 with TRBJ2-3, with TRBD2 identical over 12 bases. Trimming took 4 bases from V and 0 from J; bases not matched to a gene: 10. The germline V gene has CDR1 KGHDR and CDR2 SFDVKD. The CDR3 is made up of 19 amino acids. The CDR3 sequence: CATSDPGWGTSGSTDTQYF. CDR3 DNA sequence: TGTGCCACCAGTGACCCCGGATGGGGGACTAGCGGGAGCACAGATACGCAGTATTTT.

V usage is TRBV30 and J usage is TRBJ1-4, with D unclear. Germline-derived CDR1 and CDR2 are GTSNPN and SVGIG (reference sequence). V was cut by 0 bases and J by 10 bases, with 9 bases left in between. The CDR3 consists of 12 residues. In DNA form, the CDR3 reads TGTGCCTGGAGTGTACCCCCCGGAAAACTGTTTTTT. Translation: CAWSVPPGKLFF.

This clone was seen more than once but under ten times. The chain recombines TRBV27 with TRBJ1-6, with D unresolved. The CDR3 runs to 14 residues. In germline, CDR1 is MNHEY, CDR2 SMNVEV (reference sequence). Trimming removed 0 bases at V and 13 bases at J, with 13 bases between. The CDR3 is CASSLSPPGWPLHF. The CDR3 coding sequence is TGTGCCAGCAGTTTATCCCCGCCCGGGTGGCCCCTCCACTTT.

The V and J genes are TRBV9 and TRBJ1-2, with TRBD1 matching over 8 bases. V lost 2 bases to trimming and J lost 4 bases; unmatched junction nucleotides: 7. Per the germline V gene, CDR1 is SGDLS and CDR2 is YYNGEE. This CDR3 has 15 residues. The CDR3 DNA is TGTGCCAGCAGCGTCGGACAGGGCCTCGGCTATGGCTACACCTTC. It yields the protein CASSVGQGLGYGYTF.

This rearrangement joins TRBV11-2 to TRBJ2-7, with 7 bases identical to TRBD2. CDR1 is SGHAT, CDR2 FQNNGV, per germline. The V segment lost 2 bases and the J segment 2 bases; nucleotides outside the gene matches: 15. The CDR3 runs 18 residues. The CDR3 DNA reads as TGTGCCAGCAGCTTAAGCCCTTTTCGTGCGGGGGTCACCTACGAGCAGTACTTC. Translated, it gives CASSLSPFRAGVTYEQYF.

This sequence joins TRBV18 and TRBJ2-3; D is ambiguous. Trimming took off 5 bases at V and 5 bases at J, with 5 bases between the two ends. There are 11 residues in the CDR3. Germline values: CDR1 KGHSH, CDR2 LQKENI. The chain's CDR3 is CASSEQDTQYF. CDR3 nucleotide sequence: TGTGCCAGCTCAGAGCAAGATACGCAGTATTTT.

The J gene is TRBJ1-1, the V gene TRBV28; TRBD1 matches 9 bases. The germline V gene encodes CDR1 MDHEN and CDR2 SYDVKM. The CDR3 covers 14 residues. The trim removed 3 bases at V and 5 bases at J, leaving 4 bases unmatched. In nucleotides, the CDR3 is TGTGCCAGCAGTTTCACAGGGGGCGGGACTGAAGCTTTCTTT. Protein sequence: CASSFTGGGTEAFF.

The CDR3 DNA reads TGCGCCAGCAGCTTGGGACAGGACGGCTCTTACGAGCAGTACTTC. Amino acids: CASSLGQDGSYEQYF. The chain joins TRBV5-1 to TRBJ2-7, with D possibly being TRBD1 (6 bases). The germline CDR1 and CDR2 sequences are SGHRS and YFSETQ. The germline V and J ends were trimmed by 0 bases and 4 bases, with 14 bases remaining between them. The CDR3 runs 15 residues.

This chain uses TRBV13 with TRBJ1-2; a weak D match, TRBD1 (5 bases). The germline V gene has CDR1 PRHDT and CDR2 FYEKMQ (reference sequence). The CDR3 loop spans 14 amino acids. V was shortened by 0 bases and J by 3 bases, with 8 bases between the two germline ends. The CDR3 region is CASSLGPTDYGYTF. The CDR3 nucleotides are TGTGCCAGCAGCTTAGGCCCGACAGACTATGGCTACACCTTC.

This clone was seen more than once but under ten times. This chain joins TRBV11-2 and TRBJ2-1; D gene ambiguous. V was trimmed by 6 bases and J by 6 bases, leaving 9 bases between them. The CDR3 consists of 12 residues. Germline V gene sequence: CDR1 SGHAT, CDR2 FQNNGV. CDR3 DNA: TGTGCCAGCAGTGGGCATTCCAATGAGCAGTTCTTC. It translates to CASSGHSNEQFF.

As for this clone: Sequence at one end of the junction differs from germline and may be a read error. The chain has TRBV2 and TRBJ1-2, with D hard to call. Germline CDR1 is SNHLY and CDR2 is FYNNEI. This CDR3 has 11 residues. Here the CDR3 reads CASSLEPTSSF. As DNA, the CDR3 is TGTGCCAGCAGCCTAGAACCCACCTCTTCCTTC.

The genes are TRBV19 and TRBJ2-1; 10 nucleotides align to TRBD2. This CDR3 contains 15 residues. CDR1 and CDR2 (germline): LNHDA, SQIVND (reference sequence). With V trimmed by 1 base and J by 9 bases, 6 bases remained unmatched. The chain's CDR3 is CASSIGSGGAGEQFF. For the CDR3, the DNA is TGTGCCAGTAGTATAGGAAGCGGGGGGGCCGGTGAGCAGTTCTTC.

This chain uses TRBV5-4 with TRBJ2-7, with 7 bases identical to TRBD2. The CDR3 extends over 15 amino acids. CDR1 is SGHNT, CDR2 YYREEE, per germline (reference sequence). V trimming: 2 bases; J trimming: 2 bases; junction bases outside the gene matches: 7. The DNA for the CDR3 is TGTGCCAGCAGCTTTGGCGGGAGAGGAGCCTACGAGCAGTACTTC. Translated, it gives CASSFGGRGAYEQYF.

This clone was picked up a small number of times. The rearrangement uses TRBV9 and TRBJ2-7; no reliable D call. Trimming removed 0 bases at V and 4 bases at J, with 11 bases between. This CDR3 contains 14 residues. The germline CDR1 and CDR2 sequences are SGDLS and YYNGEE. Here the CDR3 reads CASSVDYGTYEQYF. CDR3 in DNA: TGTGCCAGCAGCGTAGACTACGGTACGTACGAGCAGTACTTC.

J is TRBJ2-2 and V is TRBV11-2; the D gene is possibly TRBD2 (5 bases). CDR1 is SGHAT, CDR2 FQNNGV, per germline. The CDR3 contains 17 residues. Trimming stripped 0 bases from V and 6 bases from J, with 17 bases between. The CDR3 region has the DNA TGTGCCAGCAGCTTAGATTTGGGGAGACGGGAACCCGGGGAGCTGTTTTTT. Its protein is CASSLDLGRREPGELFF.